Below are 13 T cell receptor beta chains sequenced from a single sample in a study of early T cells in non-severe SARS-CoV-2 infection. One entry per CDR3 protein results from TCRdb running MiXCR on the 5' RACE reads. The table has tens of thousands of distinct CDR3 sequences, more than 4% seen once; the top ten hold approximately 10%. Material: whole blood. The receptor set was obtained from an adult who was a healthcare worker with PCR-confirmed SARS-CoV-2 infection or an uninfected control (not recorded which).

This clonotype was detected ten times or more. The chain employs TRBV12-3 or TRBV12-4 and TRBJ2-1; 13 nucleotides line up with TRBD2. The CDR3 runs 20 residues. The ends lost 4 bases at V and 0 bases at J; junction bases unmatched: 12. The CDR3 nucleotides read TGTGCCAGCAGTTCGGAAGGGACTAGCGGGACTCTAAGCTCCTACAATGAGCAGTTCTTC. Translated: CASSSEGTSGTLSSYNEQFF.

This clonotype was seen many times. The chain employs TRBV3-1 and TRBJ2-1; 7 positions match TRBD1. With 4 bases clipped from V and 0 bases from J, the junction kept 3 bases outside the gene matches. Germline CDR1 and CDR2: LGHDT and YNNKEL (reference sequence). The CDR3 loop spans 15 amino acids. The CDR3 DNA reads TGTGCCAGCAGCCTGGGACAGAGCTCCTACAATGAGCAGTTCTTC. The encoded protein is CASSLGQSSYNEQFF.

The chain joins TRBV20-1 to TRBJ1-1, with D tentatively TRBD1 (5 bases). The ends were cut back, 5 bases at V and 1 base at J, with 14 bases in the middle. In germline, CDR1 is DFQATT, CDR2 SNEGSKA (reference sequence). The CDR3 is made up of 14 amino acids. This CDR3 is CSAFRDGENTEAFF. Here the CDR3 DNA reads TGCAGTGCTTTCCGGGACGGAGAGAACACTGAAGCTTTCTTT.

This clonotype was seen ten or more times. The chain combines TRBV19 with TRBJ2-3; 10 nucleotides match TRBD1. Trimming removed 7 bases from V and 3 bases from J; junction bases left unmatched: 4. This CDR3 is built from 14 residues. Germline lookup yields CDR1 LNHDA and CDR2 SQIVND (reference sequence). The CDR3 sequence: CASKRTGGTDTQYF. The CDR3 nucleotides are TGTGCCAGTAAAAGGACAGGGGGAACAGATACGCAGTATTTT.

Ten or more counts support this clonotype. Relative to the germline gene, one junction end is altered; a read error may explain this. The V and J genes are TRBV7-9 and TRBJ1-1; 7 bases are shared with TRBD1. Per the germline V gene, CDR1 is SEHNR and CDR2 is FQNEAQ (reference sequence). The CDR3 sequence is 13 residues long. The CDR3 region is CASSPTGDTEVFF. The DNA for the CDR3 is TGTGCCAGCAGCCCAACAGGGGACACTGAAGTTTTCTTT.

This clonotype was seen at least ten times. V gene TRBV12-3 or TRBV12-4 combines with J gene TRBJ1-3, with TRBD1 matching 7 bases. The CDR3 is 19 residues long. With V trimmed by 6 bases and J by 0 bases, 17 bases remained unmatched. The CDR3 spells CASSHTGTVTLFSGNTIYF. For the CDR3, the DNA is TGTGCCAGCAGCCACACCGGGACAGTAACTCTTTTCTCTGGAAACACCATATATTTT.

At least ten counts were recorded for this clonotype. The chain combines TRBV6-2 or TRBV6-3 with TRBJ2-7; D is uncertain. Germline assignment: CDR1 MNHEY and CDR2 SVGEGT. The CDR3 totals 11 residues. Between the trimmed V and J ends, which lost 8 bases and 4 bases, there was a span of 9 bases. CDR3 loop: CASAREYEQYF. The CDR3 nucleotides are TGTGCCAGCGCTAGAGAATACGAGCAGTACTTC.

There are many counts of this clonotype. This chain uses TRBV3-1 with TRBJ2-3, with unresolved D. Between the trimmed V and J ends, which lost 5 bases and 2 bases, there was a span of 8 bases. The CDR3 is 13 amino acids. Germline CDR1 is LGHDT and CDR2 is YNNKEL (reference sequence). CDR3 protein: CASSTRFTDTQYF. The CDR3 region has the DNA TGTGCCAGCAGCACTCGATTCACAGATACGCAGTATTTT.

The chain uses TRBV10-1 and TRBJ2-7; D unresolved. CDR3 length equals 14 residues. Germline lookup yields CDR1 WNHNN and CDR2 SYGVQD (reference sequence). V was pared by 0 bases and J by 3 bases, with 9 bases between. CDR3: CASSESMGLYEQYF. The DNA for the CDR3 is TGCGCCAGCAGTGAGTCAATGGGCCTCTACGAGCAGTACTTC.

The table lists this clonotype with many counts. One end of the junction is discordant with germline, which a read error may explain. The chain employs TRBV6-5 and TRBJ2-7; TRBD1 might be the D (6 bases). Germline lookup yields CDR1 MNHEY and CDR2 SVGAGI. The CDR3 runs to 13 residues. CDR3 DNA: TGTGCCAGCAGTTACTCGCAGGGGTTGCACTGGACTTTC. Translation gives CASSYSQGLHWTF.

This clonotype was observed many times. The gene calls are TRBV28 and TRBJ2-7, with 8 bases aligning to TRBD2. Germline assignment: CDR1 MDHEN and CDR2 SYDVKM. This CDR3 contains 15 residues. With 5 bases clipped from V and 7 bases from J, the junction kept 13 bases outside the gene matches. CDR3 coding DNA: TGTGCCAGCAGTCACCTGGAAGCGGGAGCTGGGGAGCAGTACTTC. Translated: CASSHLEAGAGEQYF.

The chain links TRBV28 to TRBJ2-3, with a possible D match to TRBD2 (5 bases). The ends were cut back, 6 bases at V and 4 bases at J, with 17 bases in the middle. Germline CDR1 MDHEN, CDR2 SYDVKM. The CDR3 is 15 amino acids. This CDR3 is CASRLGTSAADTQYF. CDR3 bases: TGTGCCAGCAGGCTCGGAACTAGTGCGGCAGATACGCAGTATTTT. The full variable domain, completed using reference TRBV28 and TRBJ2-3, is DVKVTQSSRYLVKRTGEKVFLECVQDMDHENMFWYRQDPGLGLRLIYFSYDVKMKEKGDIPEGYSVSREKKERFSLILESASTNQTSMYLCASRLGTSAADTQYFGPGTRLTVL.

The table lists this clonotype with many counts. V usage is TRBV5-1 and J usage is TRBJ2-2; D gene ambiguous. CDR1 and CDR2 from the germline V gene are SGHRS and YFSETQ. Trimming took off 0 bases at V and 2 bases at J, with 5 bases between the two ends. The CDR3 consists of 14 residues. The CDR3 sequence: CASSLGINTGELFF. The DNA of the CDR3 is TGCGCCAGCAGCTTGGGGATCAACACCGGGGAGCTGTTTTTT.